This T cell receptor (beta chain) was found in a study of cytomegalovirus exposure and HLA in healthy donors. The CDR3 extends over 11 amino acids. CDR1 and CDR2 from the germline V gene are MNHEY and SMNVEV (reference sequence). Trimming cost V 6 bases and J 7 bases, with 10 bases left between them. As for this clone: Its specificity is unknown.

General study results and limits: The CMV antigen specificity of a few CMV-associated chains was confirmed through in vitro analysis. The majority of TCR sequences were rare, yet some public TCRs appeared in many donors.

Amplification used 60 Vbeta primers and 13 Jbeta primers. Measured with immunoSEQ multiplex PCR; TCRdb has only the in-frame clones, and not every one. The sample records about 120,000 clones, 75% to 85% being singletons. Sequenced sample: PBMCs. The V and J genes are TRBV27 and TRBJ2-7; D uncertain. The sequence came from a man under 40 in good health and CMV-seropositive. The CDR3 here is CASRTAEEQYF. DNA for the CDR3: TGTGCCAGCAGGACCGCGGAAGAGCAGTACTTC.